One and the same sample provided the 2 T cell receptor beta chains below, sequenced in a study of T cell responses to AZD1222 COVID-19 vaccine. Here immunoSEQ multiplex PCR was the method, and the copy in TCRdb shows in-frame clones only, minus some. The table includes roughly 200,000 clones, 92% detected once. The specimen comprised peripheral blood, sampled on day 0 of AZD1222 vaccination. All receptors derive from an adult in good health.

The chain links TRBV4-2 to TRBJ2-4; D perhaps matches TRBD1 (5 bases). Trimming took 5 bases from V and 6 from J, leaving 11 bases between them. Germline V gives CDR1 LGHNA, CDR2 YNFKEQ. The CDR3 is 13 residues long. The CDR3 DNA reads TGTGCCAGCAGCGACGCCCAGGGAAACATTCAGTACTTC. Its protein product is CASSDAQGNIQYF.

The chain is built from TRBV19 and TRBJ1-5; tentative D call: TRBD1 (5 bases). Trimming removed 6 bases from V and 0 bases from J, with 21 bases in between. Germline V gene data show CDR1 as LNHDA and CDR2 as SQIVND (reference sequence). This CDR3 is built from 18 residues. The CDR3 spells CASSLGHRTDYSNQPQHF. The CDR3 coding sequence is TGTGCCAGTAGCCTCGGACACCGAACGGACTATAGCAATCAGCCCCAGCATTTT.